These 17 T cell receptor beta chains were all obtained from the same sample, sequenced in a study of control samples from healthy donors and cancer patients. The repertoire was sequenced with immunoSEQ multiplex PCR; TCRdb's copy has only in-frame clones and lacks some. The data show more than 95,000 clones, approximately 84% seen once. Material: blood. The receptors originated from a man aged 18-30 years in good health.

This clone occurred a few times. The CDR3 sequence is CAWNHRETVPQYF. For the CDR3, the DNA is TGTGCCTGGAATCACAGGGAGACAGTTCCCCAGTACTTC. The rearrangement uses TRBV30 and TRBJ2-5, with a tentative D call TRBD1 (6 bases). The V and J ends lost 4 bases and 9 bases respectively, with 18 bases between them. The CDR3 consists of 13 residues. In germline, CDR1 is GTSNPN, CDR2 SVGIG (reference sequence).

This clone was counted between two and nine times. The chain carries TRBV19 and TRBJ1-2; the match to TRBD1 covers 7 bases. From germline, CDR1 is LNHDA and CDR2 SQIVND (reference sequence). The J segment lost 4 bases and the V segment lost 5 bases, leaving 7 bases of the junction unmatched. The CDR3 runs to 14 residues. This CDR3 reads CASSPRQGGYGYTF. The CDR3 region has the DNA TGTGCCAGTAGTCCACGACAGGGCGGCTATGGCTACACCTTC.

V is TRBV15 and J is TRBJ1-2; D might be TRBD1 (5 bases). The germline CDR1 and CDR2 sequences are LNHNV and YYDKDF (reference sequence). This CDR3 region has 15 residues. Trimming shortened V by 0 bases and J by 4 bases, and 12 bases separated the two germline ends. The CDR3 loop reads CATSRDPGNVYGYTF. The CDR3 DNA reads TGTGCCACCAGCAGAGATCCAGGGAACGTCTATGGCTACACCTTC. The full variable domain, completed using reference TRBV15 and TRBJ1-2, is DAMVIQNPRYQVTQFGKPVTLSCSQTLNHNVMYWYQQKSSQAPKLLFHYYDKDFNNEADTPDNFQSRRPNTSFCFLDIRSPGLGDTAMYLCATSRDPGNVYGYTFGSGTRLTVV.

The V and J genes are TRBV6-5 and TRBJ1-5, with 9 bases that match TRBD1. The germline gives CDR1 MNHEY, CDR2 SVGAGI. The CDR3 has 12 amino acids. With 6 bases clipped from V and 16 bases from J, the junction kept 10 bases outside the gene matches. Written as DNA, the CDR3 is TGTGCCAGCAGCCCAAGGACAGGGGTCTTACATTTT. This encodes CASSPRTGVLHF.

The J gene is TRBJ2-3, the V gene TRBV13; D may correspond to TRBD1 or TRBD2 (5 bases each). The germline gives CDR1 PRHDT, CDR2 FYEKMQ (reference sequence). There are 15 residues in the CDR3. With 4 bases removed from V and 0 bases from J, the gap between germline ends came to 11 bases. The CDR3 nucleotides are TGTGCCAGCAGCTCCGGGGCGCCTAGCACAGATACGCAGTATTTT. This codes for CASSSGAPSTDTQYF.

This sequence joins TRBV7-3 and TRBJ1-2; D perhaps matches TRBD1 (5 bases). V lost 5 bases and J 7 bases, leaving 20 bases between the germline ends. The CDR3 consists of 15 residues. The germline CDR1 and CDR2 sequences are SGHTA and FQGTGA. CDR3 protein: CASSPEGVTRAGYTF. In nucleotides, the CDR3 is TGTGCCAGCAGCCCCGAAGGGGTGACCCGGGCTGGCTACACCTTC.

This rearrangement joins TRBV3-1 (or the pseudogene TRBV3-2) to TRBJ2-6, with D possibly matching TRBD1 (6 bases). CDR3 size: 16 residues. Trimming stripped 1 base from V and 15 bases from J, with 22 bases between. Germline values: CDR1 LGHDT, CDR2 YNNKEL (reference sequence). CDR3 in amino acids: CASSQVRPVGAASLTF. The CDR3 nucleotides read TGTGCCAGCAGCCAAGTACGCCCGGTGGGGGCAGCCTCCCTGACTTTC.

The V gene is TRBV30, the J gene TRBJ2-1; 8 nucleotides match TRBD2. The CDR3 extends over 14 amino acids. CDR1 and CDR2 (germline): GTSNPN, SVGIG (reference sequence). V lost 0 bases and J lost 8; bases outside the gene matches: 6. The CDR3 protein is CAWSVGTSSHEQFF. CDR3 in DNA: TGTGCCTGGAGTGTCGGGACTAGTTCCCATGAGCAGTTCTTC. Variable domain in full (rest from reference TRBV30 and TRBJ2-1): SQTIHQWPATLVQPVGSPLSLECTVEGTSNPNLYWYRQAAGRGLQLLFYSVGIGQISSEVPQNLSASRPQDRQFILSSKKLLLSDSGFYLCAWSVGTSSHEQFFGPGTRLTVL.

V gene TRBV3-1 (or the pseudogene TRBV3-2) combines with J gene TRBJ2-3; D uncertain. The CDR3 consists of 13 residues. V shed 2 bases and J shed 0 bases, with 3 bases lying between them. The V gene's germline CDR1 is LGHDT and CDR2 YNNKEL (reference sequence). The CDR3 loop reads CASSQTSTDTQYF. In nucleotides, the CDR3 is TGTGCCAGCAGCCAAACTAGCACAGATACGCAGTATTTT.

The sample holds a few counts of this clone. The genes are TRBV10-3 and TRBJ2-6; D remains unclear. CDR1 is ENHRY, CDR2 SYGVKD, per germline. Trimming took 4 bases from V and 0 from J, leaving 7 bases between them. The CDR3 has 15 amino acids. The CDR3 DNA follows: TGTGCCATCAGTGGCGAAGCCTCTGGGGCCAACGTCCTGACTTTC. It encodes CAISGEASGANVLTF.

The CDR3, as DNA: TGTGCCACCAGTGCCACGGACCGAGAGACCCAGTACTTC. This codes for CATSATDRETQYF. The chain is built from TRBV24-1 and TRBJ2-5; no firm D call. From germline, CDR1 is KGHDR and CDR2 SFDVKD. The V and J ends lost 5 bases and 4 bases respectively, with 10 bases between them. This CDR3 comprises 13 residues.

The rearrangement joins TRBV2 to TRBJ1-2, with a possible D match to TRBD1 (6 bases). V was pared by 3 bases and J by 8 bases, with 13 bases between. This CDR3 comprises 13 residues. Per the germline V gene, CDR1 is SNHLY and CDR2 is FYNNEI. This CDR3 is CASSERGTTGYTF. Written as DNA, the CDR3 is TGTGCCAGCAGTGAGAGGGGGACTACGGGCTACACCTTC.

The V gene is TRBV27, the J gene TRBJ1-6; a weak D match, TRBD1 (6 bases). The germline gives CDR1 MNHEY, CDR2 SMNVEV (reference sequence). The CDR3 runs to 15 residues. The germline V and J ends were trimmed by 10 bases and 6 bases, with 19 bases remaining between them. CDR3 DNA sequence: TGTGCCACCCAACGGGACACTCTGAGTAATTCACCCCTCCACTTT. Protein product: CATQRDTLSNSPLHF.

The chain recombines TRBV3-1 (or the pseudogene TRBV3-2) with TRBJ2-1, with D tentatively TRBD1 or TRBD2 (5 bases each). This CDR3 has 15 amino acids. Germline CDR1 reads LGHDT; CDR2 reads YNNKEL (reference sequence). Deletions cut 1 base from V and 2 bases from J, with 9 bases between. The CDR3 sequence: CASSQVVGPYNEQFF. Written as DNA, the CDR3 is TGTGCCAGCAGCCAAGTGGTGGGACCCTACAATGAGCAGTTCTTC.

The chain carries TRBV5-1 and TRBJ1-1, with 7 bases matching TRBD1. V shed 9 bases and J 1 base; nucleotides not matched to a gene: 6. CDR1 is SGHRS, CDR2 YFSETQ, per germline. The CDR3 has 13 residues. The DNA of the CDR3 is TGCGCCACCACAACAGGGGCGAACACTGAAGCTTTCTTT. Translated, it gives CATTTGANTEAFF.

The rearrangement joins TRBV19 to TRBJ2-1, with D possibly being TRBD2 (5 bases). V shed 7 bases and J shed 5 bases, with 12 bases lying between them. The CDR3 spans 13 residues. CDR1 LNHDA and CDR2 SQIVND come from the germline V gene (reference sequence). CDR3 residues: CASKSGDNNEQFF. Written as DNA, the CDR3 is TGTGCCAGTAAATCCGGGGATAACAATGAGCAGTTCTTC.

The V gene is TRBV5-6, the J gene TRBJ2-1; tentatively, D is TRBD1 (5 bases). Germline values: CDR1 SGHDT, CDR2 YYEEEE. CDR3 length equals 12 residues. Trimming removed 3 bases at V and 9 bases at J, with 10 bases between. The CDR3 loop is CASSWGTGEQFF. CDR3 DNA: TGTGCCAGCAGCTGGGGTACAGGTGAGCAGTTCTTC.